The 28 T cell receptor beta chains reported below all come from one sample, sequenced in a study of blood T cell repertoires in COVID-19. Sequencing used immunoSEQ multiplex PCR; TCRdb keeps in-frame clones, though not all of them. The sample lists some 300,000 clones, approximately 86% occurring once. Material: peripheral blood. These receptors originate from a man in his 70s with acute or convalescent COVID-19.

The chain is built from TRBV3-1 (or the pseudogene TRBV3-2) and TRBJ2-3; possible D gene TRBD2, 5 bases. CDR1 is LGHDT, CDR2 YNNKEL, per germline (reference sequence). The V gene lost 4 bases and the J gene lost 1 base, with 12 bases spanning the gap. The CDR3 is made up of 15 amino acids. In nucleotides, the CDR3 is TGTGCCAGCAGCCCTAGGAGGCCTGGCACAGATACGCAGTATTTT. This codes for CASSPRRPGTDTQYF.

The CDR3 spells CASSSGTGEFETQYF. The CDR3 DNA follows: TGTGCCAGCAGCTCCGGGACAGGGGAATTTGAGACCCAGTACTTC. V is TRBV7-9 and J is TRBJ2-5; 10 bases match TRBD1. V lost 4 bases, J lost 5 bases, and 7 bases stayed unmatched. The germline V gene has CDR1 SEHNR and CDR2 FQNEAQ (reference sequence). The CDR3 is made up of 15 amino acids.

The chain carries TRBV7-3 and TRBJ2-7, with TRBD2 identical over 10 bases. Per germline, CDR1 SGHTA and CDR2 FQGTGA. The CDR3 length is 15 residues. V shed 5 bases, J shed 7 bases, and the junction held 11 bases outside the gene matches. CDR3 sequence: CASSPFSGGAHEQYF. For the CDR3, the DNA is TGTGCCAGCAGCCCATTCAGCGGGGGGGCCCATGAGCAGTACTTC.

The J gene is TRBJ1-1, the V gene TRBV11-2; D ambiguous. Germline V gene sequence: CDR1 SGHAT, CDR2 FQNNGV. This CDR3 has 14 amino acids. Trimming pared 2 bases from V and 4 bases from J, leaving 11 bases between. CDR3 in amino acids: CASSLNPSGTEAFF. The CDR3 DNA is TGTGCCAGCAGCTTAAATCCATCCGGCACTGAAGCTTTCTTT.

The chain joins TRBV5-6 to TRBJ2-3, with 11 bases that match TRBD2. The CDR3 is 17 amino acids. Losses at the gene ends were 4 bases for V and 4 bases for J; bases not matched to a gene: 11. Germline lookup yields CDR1 SGHDT and CDR2 YYEEEE. In nucleotides, the CDR3 is TGTGCCAGCAGCCTGAGACTAGCGGGGCGGGCATCAGATACGCAGTATTTT. It translates to CASSLRLAGRASDTQYF.

This chain uses TRBV5-4 with TRBJ1-4; maybe TRBD1 (5 bases). Trimming stripped 0 bases from V and 4 bases from J, with 10 bases between. Germline CDR1 SGHNT, CDR2 YYREEE (reference sequence). This CDR3 is built from 15 residues. Here the CDR3 DNA reads TGTGCCAGCAGCTTGGAGGCAGGGAATAATGAAAAACTGTTTTTT. Amino acid sequence: CASSLEAGNNEKLFF.

The chain joins TRBV7-2 to TRBJ1-3, with D possibly TRBD1 on 5 matching bases. The germline CDR1 and CDR2 sequences are SGHTA and FQGNSA. This CDR3 comprises 17 residues. With 1 base removed from V and 0 bases from J, the gap between germline ends came to 13 bases. The CDR3 nucleotides are TGTGCCAGCAGCTTAGAGGCCAGGGTCTTCTCTGGAAACACCATATATTTT. It is translated as CASSLEARVFSGNTIYF.

The chain is built from TRBV5-1 and TRBJ2-5; 8 positions agree with TRBD2. Germline CDR1 and CDR2: SGHRS and YFSETQ. The trim removed 4 bases at V and 7 bases at J, leaving 15 bases unmatched. The CDR3 sequence is 16 residues long. The CDR3 bases are TGCGCCAGCAGCCCGGAAATTACTAGCGGTCGGGGGACCCAGTACTTC. Encoded protein: CASSPEITSGRGTQYF.

This chain links TRBV12-3 or TRBV12-4 with TRBJ1-2, with D unresolved. Trimming took 3 bases from V and 10 from J, leaving 15 bases between them. The CDR3 runs 13 residues. DNA for the CDR3: TGTGCCAGCAGTTTCGGTGCTAACTATTTCTACACCTTC. It encodes CASSFGANYFYTF.

V is TRBV28 and J is TRBJ2-1; 10 bases fit TRBD1. CDR3 size: 16 residues. Germline CDR1 is MDHEN and CDR2 is SYDVKM. V lost 4 bases and J lost 10; bases outside the gene matches: 13. CDR3 nucleotides: TGTGCCAGCAGTTCCAATACCGGGACAGGGGTTGGAGAGCAGTTCTTC. Amino acids: CASSSNTGTGVGEQFF.

This clone was picked up a small number of times. The chain combines TRBV27 with TRBJ2-7; TRBD1 matches at 7 bases. Germline CDR1 reads MNHEY; CDR2 reads SMNVEV (reference sequence). This CDR3 is 14 amino acids long. The V gene end was trimmed by 5 bases and the J gene end by 3 bases; junction bases not matched to a gene: 7. The chain's CDR3 is CASSRNRDSYEQYF. As DNA, the CDR3 is TGTGCCAGCAGTCGAAACCGGGACAGCTACGAGCAGTACTTC.

In this sample, this clone turned up a few times. The chain combines TRBV24-1 with TRBJ1-5; possible D gene TRBD1, 6 bases. This CDR3 spans 12 amino acids. Trimming removed 9 bases from V and 5 bases from J, with 10 bases in between. CDR1 and CDR2 from the germline V gene are KGHDR and SFDVKD. Here the CDR3 DNA reads TGTGCCACCGGGGACATGGATCAGCCCCAGCATTTT. Residues: CATGDMDQPQHF.

The chain joins TRBV4-3 to TRBJ1-5; 7 bases match TRBD1. The CDR3 consists of 15 residues. Germline V gene lookup returns CDR1 LGHNA and CDR2 YSLEER. V lost 0 bases to trimming and J lost 7 bases; unmatched junction nucleotides: 6. The CDR3 is CASSQDPQGDQPQHF. CDR3 in DNA: TGCGCCAGCAGCCAAGATCCCCAGGGGGACCAGCCCCAGCATTTT.

The chain uses TRBV5-1 and TRBJ1-1; D not certain. The germline V gene has CDR1 SGHRS and CDR2 YFSETQ. Trimming removed 2 bases from V and 0 bases from J, with 11 bases in between. This CDR3 has 15 amino acids. CDR3: CASSFEGVVNTEAFF. CDR3 DNA: TGCGCCAGCAGCTTTGAGGGTGTGGTGAACACTGAAGCTTTCTTT.

The CDR3 nucleotides read TGTGCCAGCAGATTCGACAGGGGTGACACCGGGGAGCTGTTTTTT. Translating it yields CASRFDRGDTGELFF. This chain uses TRBV5-6 with TRBJ2-2, with 8 bases lining up with TRBD1. This CDR3 has 15 residues. The V gene's germline CDR1 is SGHDT and CDR2 YYEEEE. V trimming: 5 bases; J trimming: 3 bases; junction bases outside the gene matches: 6.

The chain recombines TRBV5-4 with TRBJ2-1; 8 bases align to TRBD1. Trimming cost V 3 bases and J 6 bases; bases outside gene matches: 5. CDR3 length equals 14 residues. The germline V gene has CDR1 SGHNT and CDR2 YYREEE (reference sequence). CDR3 sequence: CASSYATGGNEQFF. As DNA, the CDR3 is TGTGCCAGCAGCTATGCCACAGGGGGCAATGAGCAGTTCTTC. Full variable domain (missing parts from reference TRBV5-4 and TRBJ2-1): ETGVTQSPTHLIKTRGQQVTLRCSSQSGHNTVSWYQQALGQGPQFIFQYYREEENGRGNFPPRFSGLQFPNYSSELNVNALELDDSALYLCASSYATGGNEQFFGPGTRLTVL.

The V call is TRBV5-1, the J call TRBJ2-1; 13 bases are a match to TRBD2. V shed 4 bases and J 6 bases; nucleotides not matched to a gene: 4. The length of the CDR3 is 15 residues. CDR1 and CDR2 from the germline V gene are SGHRS and YFSETQ. The CDR3: CASSIGTSGANEQFF. CDR3 bases: TGCGCCAGCAGCATAGGGACTAGCGGGGCCAATGAGCAGTTCTTC.

The chain couples TRBV7-8 to TRBJ2-3; maybe TRBD2 (6 bases). CDR1 and CDR2 from the germline V gene are SGHVS and FQNEAQ. Trimming took 6 bases from V and 4 from J, leaving 23 bases between them. The CDR3 has 17 amino acids. In DNA, the CDR3 is TGTGCCAGCAGTTCTTATGATACTGGGGGGAGATCAGATACGCAGTATTTT. Residues: CASSSYDTGGRSDTQYF.

The chain joins TRBV19 to TRBJ1-5; unclear D gene. This CDR3 has 16 residues. V lost 4 bases to trimming and J lost 1 base, with 14 bases between them. Germline CDR1 and CDR2: LNHDA and SQIVND (reference sequence). Here the CDR3 reads CASSTLGIASNQPQHF. For the CDR3, the DNA is TGTGCCAGTAGTACCCTCGGAATAGCGAGCAATCAGCCCCAGCATTTT.

This chain uses TRBV2 with TRBJ2-2; tentatively, D is TRBD2 (5 bases). The V gene's germline CDR1 is SNHLY and CDR2 FYNNEI. Deletions cut 6 bases from V and 3 bases from J, with 8 bases between. This CDR3 is built from 13 residues. The CDR3 protein is CASRVAYTGELFF. The CDR3 DNA is TGTGCCAGCAGAGTAGCGTACACCGGGGAGCTGTTTTTT.

CDR3 sequence reads: CASSILGQGGRGYTF. The CDR3 DNA sequence: TGTGCCAGCAGCATTCTGGGACAGGGCGGAAGGGGCTACACCTTC. V is TRBV6-5 and J is TRBJ1-2; 9 bases match TRBD1. Germline-derived CDR1 and CDR2 are MNHEY and SVGAGI. V lost 6 bases, J lost 8 bases, and 13 bases stayed unmatched. The CDR3 has 15 residues.

The V call is TRBV28, the J call TRBJ1-2, with D perhaps matching TRBD1 (6 bases). Germline values: CDR1 MDHEN, CDR2 SYDVKM. Trimming pared 6 bases from V and 4 bases from J, leaving 9 bases between. This CDR3 contains 12 residues. The CDR3: CASRLTGYGYTF. For the CDR3, the DNA is TGTGCCAGCAGACTGACAGGCTATGGCTACACCTTC.

This clone appeared a few times. The chain uses TRBV18 and TRBJ2-7, with 9 bases identical to TRBD1. This CDR3 spans 15 amino acids. V lost 3 bases to trimming and J lost 9 bases; unmatched junction nucleotides: 12. In germline, CDR1 is KGHSH, CDR2 LQKENI. CDR3 DNA sequence: TGTGCCAGCTCACCTGATCGGACAGGGGTGAGGGTGCAGTACTTC. Translating it yields CASSPDRTGVRVQYF.

The chain joins TRBV2 to TRBJ2-7; perhaps TRBD1 as D (5 bases). In germline, CDR1 is SNHLY, CDR2 FYNNEI. V gave up 6 bases and J gave up 7 bases, with 13 bases separating them. This CDR3 contains 12 residues. CDR3 protein: CASSVDSGEQYF. CDR3 in DNA: TGTGCCAGCAGCGTAGACAGTGGAGAGCAGTACTTC.

The chain has TRBV24-1 and TRBJ2-5, with 8 bases aligning to TRBD1. Losses at the gene ends were 8 bases for V and 4 bases for J; bases not matched to a gene: 11. The CDR3 has 15 residues. Germline V gives CDR1 KGHDR, CDR2 SFDVKD. CDR3 nucleotide sequence: TGTGCCACCAATTTCGGACAGGGCGGGCGAGAGACCCAGTACTTC. Translated, it gives CATNFGQGGRETQYF.

The chain combines TRBV5-1 with TRBJ2-1; D uncertain. V dropped 3 bases and J dropped 2 bases, with 6 bases sitting between them. The CDR3 is 13 amino acids. Germline loops: CDR1 SGHRS, CDR2 YFSETQ. DNA of the CDR3: TGCGCCAGCAGCTCGCGAACCTACAATGAGCAGTTCTTC. It yields the protein CASSSRTYNEQFF.

This clone was counted a single time. The rearrangement uses TRBV4-3 and TRBJ2-1, with 9 bases lining up with TRBD2. The germline V gene encodes CDR1 LGHNA and CDR2 YSLEER. The junction had 3 bases not matched to a gene; V was cut back by 6 bases and J by 3 bases. The CDR3 extends over 14 amino acids. CDR3 bases: TGCGCCAGCAGTATAGCGGGGGACTACAATGAGCAGTTCTTC. Protein: CASSIAGDYNEQFF.

This clone came up once. The rearrangement uses TRBV7-2 and TRBJ2-4; TRBD1 matches 11 bases. The V gene's germline CDR1 is SGHTA and CDR2 FQGNSA. V gave up 5 bases and J gave up 3 bases; unmatched junction bases: 12. This CDR3 has 18 amino acids. CDR3 DNA sequence: TGTGCCAGCAGCCCGGTGGGGACAGGGGGGTCGGTCAAAAACATTCAGTACTTC. This codes for CASSPVGTGGSVKNIQYF.